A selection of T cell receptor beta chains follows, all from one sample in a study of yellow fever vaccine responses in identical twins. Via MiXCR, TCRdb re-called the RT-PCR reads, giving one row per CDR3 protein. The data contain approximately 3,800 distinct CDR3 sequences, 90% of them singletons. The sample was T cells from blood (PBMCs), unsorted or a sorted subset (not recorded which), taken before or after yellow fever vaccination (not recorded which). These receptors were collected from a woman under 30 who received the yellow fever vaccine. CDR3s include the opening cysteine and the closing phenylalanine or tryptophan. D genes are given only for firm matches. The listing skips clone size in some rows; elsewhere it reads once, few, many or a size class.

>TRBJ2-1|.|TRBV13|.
TGTGCCAGCGTTGAGACGGCCTTTGGGTACAATGAGCAGTTCTTC
CASVETAFGYNEQFF
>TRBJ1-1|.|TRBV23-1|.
TGCGCCAGCAGTCACTACGGAATGAACACTGAAGCTTTCTTT
CASSHYGMNTEAFF
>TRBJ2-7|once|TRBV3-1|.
TGTGCCAGCAGCCAGACCAACTACGAGCAGTACTTC
CASSQTNYEQYF
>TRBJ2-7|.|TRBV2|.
TGTGCCAGCAGTCTCAGTTACGAGCAGTACTTC
CASSLSYEQYF
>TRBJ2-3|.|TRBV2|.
TGTGCCAGCAGTGGATCCCTTGCAGGCACAGATACGCAGTATTTT
CASSGSLAGTDTQYF
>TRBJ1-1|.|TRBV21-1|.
TGTGCCAGCAGCATTCGGCAGCTACGGGGTGAAGCTTTCTTT
CASSIRQLRGEAFF
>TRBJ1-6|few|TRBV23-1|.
TGCGCCAGTACGTCTTCCTATAATTCACCCCTCCACTTT
CASTSSYNSPLHF
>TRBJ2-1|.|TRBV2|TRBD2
TGTGCCAGCAGTGCCGGAACTAGCGGGGGGTTTGAGCAGTTCTTC
CASSAGTSGGFEQFF
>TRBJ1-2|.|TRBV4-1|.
TGCGCCAGCAGCCAAGATGCAGAGACTAACTATGGCTACACCTTC
CASSQDAETNYGYTF
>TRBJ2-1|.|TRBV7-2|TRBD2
TGTGCCAGCAGCTTAAGCGGGAGCTCCTACAATGAGCAGTTCTTC
CASSLSGSSYNEQFF
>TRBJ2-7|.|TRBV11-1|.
TGTGCCAGCAGCTTAGCCCGCAGGGCGGAGCAGTACTTC
CASSLARRAEQYF